These 31 T cell receptor beta chains originate from one sample sequenced in a study of T cell responses to AZD1222 COVID-19 vaccine. TCRdb's copy holds only in-frame clones and misses some; the assay was immunoSEQ multiplex PCR. The sample comprises about 83,000 clones, 85% to 90% of which are singletons, and around 4.5% rests with the top ten. Sequenced here: peripheral blood, sampled on day 0 of MenACWY control vaccination. These receptors were taken from an adult in good health.

The CDR3 coding sequence is TGCGCCAGCAGCGAGCTCTGGACAGGGGATCACTCTGGGGCCAACGTCCTGACTTTC. This codes for CASSELWTGDHSGANVLTF. The chain has TRBV4-3 and TRBJ2-6; TRBD1 matches at 9 bases. CDR1 is LGHNA, CDR2 YSLEER, per germline. V trimming: 5 bases; J trimming: 0 bases; junction bases outside the gene matches: 11. The CDR3 extends over 19 amino acids.

The genes are TRBV5-4 and TRBJ1-6, with D maybe TRBD1 (6 bases). Trimming left V 4 bases short and J 3 bases short, with 14 bases between. CDR1 SGHNT and CDR2 YYREEE come from the germline V gene (reference sequence). This CDR3 has 16 amino acids. CDR3 nucleotides: TGTGCCAGCAGCCGTACAGGACAGCGCTATAATTCACCCCTCCACTTT. This sequence encodes CASSRTGQRYNSPLHF.

CDR3 amino acids: CASSLWHLEQYF. CDR3 DNA: TGTGCCAGCAGTTTGTGGCACCTCGAGCAGTACTTC. V gene TRBV12-3 or TRBV12-4 combines with J gene TRBJ2-7; no clear D. V lost 3 bases to trimming and J lost 6 bases, with 9 bases between them. This CDR3 is built from 12 residues.

J is TRBJ1-1 and V is TRBV14; D call uncertain. The CDR3 has 12 residues. V shed 1 base and J shed 6 bases, with 6 bases lying between them. CDR1 is SGHDN and CDR2 is FVKESK in the germline V gene. The CDR3 region has the DNA TGTGCCAGCAGCCAAGTGAAAGCTGAAGCTTTCTTT. It yields the protein CASSQVKAEAFF.

The rearrangement joins TRBV18 to TRBJ1-2; a possible D gene is TRBD1 (6 bases). The CDR3 has 20 amino acids. V lost 1 base to trimming and J lost 4 bases, with 28 bases between them. The germline V gene encodes CDR1 KGHSH and CDR2 LQKENI. CDR3 DNA sequence: TGTGCCAGCTCACCACAGGCCAGGGGAGGCCAGGGGAAGGCTGGCTATGGCTACACCTTC. Translated: CASSPQARGGQGKAGYGYTF.

The chain combines TRBV28 with TRBJ1-4; TRBD1 might be the D (6 bases). V lost 2 bases and J lost 6, with 10 bases in between. CDR1 is MDHEN, CDR2 SYDVKM, per germline. The CDR3 consists of 14 residues. CDR3 sequence reads: CASSLTGTDEKLFF. The DNA of the CDR3 is TGTGCCAGCAGTTTAACAGGGACGGATGAAAAACTGTTTTTT.

The V call is TRBV11-2, the J call TRBJ2-7; D call uncertain. The CDR3 loop spans 14 amino acids. Germline V gene lookup returns CDR1 SGHAT and CDR2 FQNNGV. The V end was cut by 3 bases, the J end by 5 bases, with 14 bases between. The CDR3 loop reads CASSLVRDLDEQYF. CDR3 in DNA: TGTGCCAGCAGCTTGGTACGCGACCTGGACGAGCAGTACTTC.

The rearrangement uses TRBV7-2 and TRBJ2-5; 12 bases map to TRBD2. There are 16 residues in the CDR3. Germline values: CDR1 SGHTA, CDR2 FQGNSA. With V trimmed by 5 bases and J by 5 bases, 9 bases remained unmatched. CDR3 nucleotide sequence: TGTGCCAGCAGCCCAGCTAGCGGGAGGGCCTTGGAGACCCAGTACTTC. This encodes CASSPASGRALETQYF.

V is TRBV11-3 and J is TRBJ2-2; tentatively, D is TRBD1 or TRBD2 (5 bases each). This CDR3 has 15 amino acids. Germline-derived CDR1 and CDR2 are SGHNT and YENEEA. Trimming took off 4 bases at V and 6 bases at J, with 15 bases between the two ends. The CDR3 nucleotides read TGTGCCAGCAGCTCCCCCTTTTTGGGGGCCGGGGAGCTGTTTTTT. Amino acid sequence: CASSSPFLGAGELFF.

The V call is TRBV3-1 (or the pseudogene TRBV3-2), the J call TRBJ1-5; unclear D gene. The V gene's germline CDR1 is LGHDT and CDR2 YNNKEL (reference sequence). V was cut by 1 base and J by 3 bases, with 7 bases left in between. CDR3 length: 14 amino acids. The CDR3 region is CASSQGGSNQPQHF. The CDR3 DNA follows: TGTGCCAGCAGCCAAGGTGGTTCCAATCAGCCCCAGCATTTT.

The chain joins TRBV30 to TRBJ1-1; D is possibly TRBD1 (5 bases). Germline CDR1 and CDR2: GTSNPN and SVGIG (reference sequence). The CDR3 has 12 amino acids. V was shortened by 2 bases and J by 7 bases, with 11 bases between the two germline ends. The CDR3 DNA reads TGTGCCTGGAGTAGGGGTGTGTATGAAGCTTTCTTT. This gives the protein CAWSRGVYEAFF.

The gene calls are TRBV10-3 and TRBJ1-3; the D is unclear. This CDR3 comprises 13 residues. The germline V and J ends were trimmed by 9 bases and 3 bases, with 12 bases remaining between them. The germline CDR1 and CDR2 sequences are ENHRY and SYGVKD. As DNA, the CDR3 is TGTGCCATTCGGCTAGCGAGTGGAAACACCATATATTTT. It translates to CAIRLASGNTIYF.

This chain links TRBV5-6 with TRBJ1-2; the match to TRBD1 covers 9 bases. V lost 3 bases, J lost 5 bases, and 8 bases stayed unmatched. The CDR3 is 15 residues long. Germline CDR1 and CDR2: SGHDT and YYEEEE. The CDR3 coding sequence is TGTGCCAGCAGCTCTACAGGGGGCCTTGTATATGGCTACACCTTC. Its translation is CASSSTGGLVYGYTF.

This chain joins TRBV5-1 and TRBJ1-5; TRBD1 might be the D (6 bases). The germline V gene has CDR1 SGHRS and CDR2 YFSETQ. V lost 5 bases, J lost 2 bases, and 17 bases lay in between. This CDR3 comprises 16 residues. CDR3 in DNA: TGCGCCAGCAGGTTCCCCGGACAGTTCGGCAATCAGCCCCAGCATTTT. Translating it yields CASRFPGQFGNQPQHF.

The rearrangement joins TRBV6-5 to TRBJ1-1; no firm D call. CDR1 is MNHEY and CDR2 is SVGAGI in the germline V gene. Trimming left V 8 bases short and J 0 bases short, with 13 bases between. This CDR3 spans 14 amino acids. CDR3: CASEPLGLNTEAFF. The CDR3 DNA follows: TGTGCCAGCGAACCCTTAGGGCTGAACACTGAAGCTTTCTTT.

The V and J genes are TRBV30 and TRBJ1-3; a possible D gene is TRBD1 (6 bases). The germline CDR1 and CDR2 sequences are GTSNPN and SVGIG (reference sequence). Deletions cut 1 base from V and 4 bases from J, with 8 bases between. The CDR3 contains 13 residues. The CDR3 region is CAWSAGQGNTIYF. The CDR3 bases are TGTGCCTGGAGTGCCGGACAGGGAAACACCATATATTTT.

This sequence joins TRBV7-2 and TRBJ1-1; D is ambiguous. The germline V and J ends were trimmed by 4 bases and 1 base, with 7 bases remaining between them. The V gene's germline CDR1 is SGHTA and CDR2 FQGNSA. The CDR3 sequence is 13 residues long. Here the CDR3 reads CASSSIGNTEAFF. The CDR3 DNA sequence: TGTGCCAGCAGCTCGATAGGGAACACTGAAGCTTTCTTT. Filled out from reference TRBV7-2 and TRBJ1-1, the complete variable domain reads GAGVSQSPSNKVTEKGKDVELRCDPISGHTALYWYRQSLGQGLEFLIYFQGNSAPDKSGLPSDRFSAERTGGSVSTLTIQRTQQEDSAVYLCASSSIGNTEAFFGQGTRLTVV.

V gene TRBV28 combines with J gene TRBJ2-2; 9 bases are shared with TRBD1. This CDR3 is built from 16 residues. In germline, CDR1 is MDHEN, CDR2 SYDVKM. With 2 bases clipped from V and 1 base from J, the junction kept 2 bases outside the gene matches. This CDR3 is CASSLGGQGNTGELFF. CDR3 bases: TGTGCCAGCAGTTTAGGGGGACAGGGGAACACCGGGGAGCTGTTTTTT.

The chain is built from TRBV9 and TRBJ1-1; D may be TRBD1 (6 bases). Trimming removed 3 bases from V and 1 base from J, with 13 bases in between. From germline, CDR1 is SGDLS and CDR2 YYNGEE. This CDR3 contains 15 residues. The CDR3 spells CASSASGHQNTEAFF. The DNA for the CDR3 is TGTGCCAGCAGCGCCTCGGGACATCAGAACACTGAAGCTTTCTTT.

CDR3 protein: CASSPGHPNTEAFF. The CDR3 nucleotides read TGTGCCAGCAGCCCGGGACACCCGAACACTGAAGCTTTCTTT. The chain is built from TRBV9 and TRBJ1-1; D perhaps matches TRBD1 (6 bases). The CDR3 totals 14 residues. The germline V and J ends were trimmed by 4 bases and 1 base, with 11 bases remaining between them. Germline lookup yields CDR1 SGDLS and CDR2 YYNGEE.

The rearrangement uses TRBV7-3 and TRBJ2-7; D is perhaps TRBD2 (6 bases). Trimming removed 2 bases at V and 3 bases at J, with 17 bases between. This CDR3 contains 16 residues. Germline V gene data show CDR1 as SGHTA and CDR2 as FQGTGA. The DNA of the CDR3 is TGTGCCAGCAGCTTATACGGGGGATCGAATAACTACGAGCAGTACTTC. This translates into CASSLYGGSNNYEQYF.

The count of this clone is one. The rearrangement uses TRBV9 and TRBJ1-2; D might be TRBD1 (6 bases). Germline lookup yields CDR1 SGDLS and CDR2 YYNGEE. The V end lost 4 bases, the J end lost 0 bases, and 16 bases lay between the germline ends. The CDR3 has 16 residues. The CDR3 nucleotides read TGTGCCAGCAGCACGAAGGGGGTCACAGCTAACTATGGCTACACCTTC. This sequence encodes CASSTKGVTANYGYTF.

The table lists this clone with a count of one. V gene TRBV7-9 combines with J gene TRBJ2-4; D may match TRBD1 or TRBD2 (6 bases each). The CDR3 runs 15 residues. Germline CDR1 is SEHNR and CDR2 is FQNEAQ (reference sequence). V lost 4 bases to trimming and J lost 10 bases, with 20 bases between them. CDR3 bases: TGTGCCAGCAGCTCCCAGGGGCCTCTGCGGGATATTCAGTACTTC. The encoded protein is CASSSQGPLRDIQYF.

The chain is built from TRBV6-5 and TRBJ2-3; TRBD1 matches at 11 bases. There are 15 residues in the CDR3. Germline values: CDR1 MNHEY, CDR2 SVGAGI. The junction had 5 bases not matched to a gene; V was cut back by 5 bases and J by 4 bases. The CDR3 coding sequence is TGTGCCAGCAGTCGGACAGGGGGCTATCCAGATACGCAGTATTTT. This gives the protein CASSRTGGYPDTQYF.

This chain links TRBV24-1 with TRBJ2-5; 7 bases fit TRBD2. V lost 0 bases to trimming and J lost 2 bases; unmatched junction nucleotides: 2. CDR1 is KGHDR, CDR2 SFDVKD, per germline. This CDR3 contains 15 residues. This chain's CDR3 is CATSDLGGDQETQYF. CDR3 coding DNA: TGTGCCACCAGTGATTTGGGGGGGGATCAAGAGACCCAGTACTTC.

The chain is built from TRBV2 and TRBJ1-1; D is possibly TRBD1 (5 bases). Germline-derived CDR1 and CDR2 are SNHLY and FYNNEI. This CDR3 comprises 13 residues. V was clipped by 11 bases and J by 4 bases, with 17 bases between them. CDR3 DNA sequence: TGTGCCGCGGGGGGAGATCCCGGCACTGAAGCTTTCTTT. It translates to CAAGGDPGTEAFF. The full variable domain, completed using reference TRBV2 and TRBJ1-1, is EPEVTQTPSHQVTQMGQEVILRCVPISNHLYFYWYRQILGQKVEFLVSFYNNEISEKSEIFDDQFSVERPDGSNFTLKIRSTKLEDSAMYFCAAGGDPGTEAFFGQGTRLTVV.

This chain joins TRBV28 and TRBJ1-5, with TRBD1 as a possible D gene (5 bases). The V and J ends lost 3 bases and 0 bases respectively, with 18 bases between them. Germline assignment: CDR1 MDHEN and CDR2 SYDVKM. This CDR3 is 18 amino acids long. CDR3 nucleotides: TGTGCCAGCAGTTTGTCGTCGGAACAGGCCTATAGCAATCAGCCCCAGCATTTT. Protein: CASSLSSEQAYSNQPQHF.

V usage is TRBV5-6 and J usage is TRBJ1-5, with a possible D match to TRBD1 (6 bases). Trimming pared 0 bases from V and 7 bases from J, leaving 11 bases between. CDR3 length: 14 amino acids. Germline-derived CDR1 and CDR2 are SGHDT and YYEEEE. CDR3 protein: CASSLEGGHQPQHF. The CDR3 DNA sequence: TGTGCCAGCAGCTTGGAAGGGGGGCACCAGCCCCAGCATTTT. The variable domain in full, completed from reference TRBV5-6 and TRBJ1-5, reads DAGVTQSPTHLIKTRGQQVTLRCSPKSGHDTVSWYQQALGQGPQFIFQYYEEEERQRGNFPDRFSGHQFPNYSSELNVNALLLGDSALYLCASSLEGGHQPQHFGDGTRLSIL.

The rearrangement uses TRBV19 and TRBJ1-4; the D is unclear. V was cut by 6 bases and J by 7 bases, with 12 bases left in between. Germline V gene lookup returns CDR1 LNHDA and CDR2 SQIVND (reference sequence). The CDR3 runs to 13 residues. CDR3 loop: CASSSSSVEKLFF. DNA of the CDR3: TGTGCCAGTAGCAGCTCCTCGGTTGAAAAACTGTTTTTT.

This chain links TRBV12-5 with TRBJ2-1; D unresolved. V lost 6 bases and J 5 bases, leaving 8 bases between the germline ends. This CDR3 spans 12 amino acids. Germline V gives CDR1 LGHNT, CDR2 FRNRAP. For the CDR3, the DNA is TGTGCTAGTGGCACCATTCACAATGAGCAGTTCTTC. This encodes CASGTIHNEQFF.

The J gene is TRBJ1-3, the V gene TRBV28; 12 bases agree with TRBD1. This CDR3 spans 18 amino acids. V shed 2 bases and J 4 bases; nucleotides not matched to a gene: 9. Per germline, CDR1 MDHEN and CDR2 SYDVKM. CDR3 amino acids: CASSLRDRGLPVGNTIYF. CDR3 nucleotide sequence: TGTGCCAGCAGTTTAAGGGACAGGGGGCTTCCCGTCGGAAACACCATATATTTT.